One and the same sample provided the 25 T cell receptor beta chains below, sequenced in a study of blood T cell repertoires in COVID-19. The data were produced by immunoSEQ multiplex PCR, yet TCRdb's version contains in-frame clones alone and is incomplete. The sample contains 450,000 to 500,000 clones, more than 85% of which appear only once. Sequenced input: PBMCs or T cells enriched from blood (not recorded which). These receptors all stem from a woman aged 55-69 years who had recovered from COVID-19.

The chain combines TRBV5-1 with TRBJ1-4, with D unresolved. Trimming left V 1 base short and J 0 bases short, with 7 bases between. CDR1 SGHRS and CDR2 YFSETQ come from the germline V gene. The CDR3 is 15 residues long. CDR3 DNA: TGCGCCAGCAGCTTGTCGAGGTCAACTAATGAAAAACTGTTTTTT. It specifies CASSLSRSTNEKLFF. The whole variable domain, filled in from reference TRBV5-1 and TRBJ1-4, reads KAGVTQTPRYLIKTRGQQVTLSCSPISGHRSVSWYQQTPGQGLQFLFEYFSETQRNKGNFPGRFSGRQFSNSRSEMNVSTLELGDSALYLCASSLSRSTNEKLFFGSGTQLSVL.

The chain carries TRBV5-4 and TRBJ2-2; D is perhaps TRBD1 (7 bases). Germline values: CDR1 SGHNT, CDR2 YYREEE (reference sequence). The CDR3 consists of 14 residues. Trimming stripped 3 bases from V and 6 bases from J, with 12 bases between. CDR3 amino acids: CASSSPGGPGELFF. The CDR3 DNA is TGTGCCAGCAGCTCCCCAGGGGGGCCCGGGGAGCTGTTTTTT.

This chain links TRBV7-6 with TRBJ1-1, with D uncertain. Germline-derived CDR1 and CDR2 are SGHVS and FNYEAQ. The length of the CDR3 is 11 residues. Trimming cost V 5 bases and J 8 bases, with 9 bases left between them. The CDR3 sequence is CASSRVGEAFF. CDR3 DNA sequence: TGTGCCAGCAGCCGAGTCGGGGAAGCTTTCTTT.

The chain joins TRBV18 to TRBJ2-2, with D possibly being TRBD1 (5 bases). The CDR3 runs 16 residues. Trimming left V 3 bases short and J 5 bases short, with 16 bases between. Germline-derived CDR1 and CDR2 are KGHSH and LQKENI. CDR3 sequence: CASSPQGRPGTGELFF. For the CDR3, the DNA is TGTGCCAGCTCACCCCAGGGCAGGCCGGGTACCGGGGAGCTGTTTTTT.

The gene calls are TRBV2 and TRBJ2-7; D is unresolved. Germline CDR1 is SNHLY and CDR2 is FYNNEI. The CDR3 is 13 amino acids. Trimming pared 3 bases from V and 0 bases from J, leaving 6 bases between. CDR3 loop: CASSDGSSYEQYF. CDR3 DNA: TGTGCCAGCAGTGATGGCAGCTCCTACGAGCAGTACTTC. The full variable domain, in which reference TRBV2 and TRBJ2-7 provide the parts outside the CDR3, is EPEVTQTPSHQVTQMGQEVILRCVPISNHLYFYWYRQILGQKVEFLVSFYNNEISEKSEIFDDQFSVERPDGSNFTLKIRSTKLEDSAMYFCASSDGSSYEQYFGPGTRLTVT.

J is TRBJ2-5 and V is TRBV11-2, with 9 bases aligning to TRBD2. The junction had 17 bases not matched to a gene; V was cut back by 1 base and J by 5 bases. The CDR3 spans 19 residues. Germline V gene sequence: CDR1 SGHAT, CDR2 FQNNGV. The CDR3 nucleotides are TGTGCCAGCAGCTTAGCTGGCTTTAGGGGGACTAGCCACCGGGAGACCCAGTACTTC. It specifies CASSLAGFRGTSHRETQYF.

This chain joins TRBV19 and TRBJ1-2; TRBD1 matches 8 bases. Germline CDR1 and CDR2: LNHDA and SQIVND (reference sequence). The junction had 9 bases not matched to a gene; V was cut back by 5 bases and J by 4 bases. The CDR3 has 15 residues. The CDR3 DNA reads as TGTGCCAGTAGTCTTGAAGGGACAGGTGTCTATGGCTACACCTTC. Protein product: CASSLEGTGVYGYTF.

The chain joins TRBV2 to TRBJ1-1, with D possibly matching TRBD1 (5 bases). The CDR3 is 14 residues long. The germline CDR1 and CDR2 sequences are SNHLY and FYNNEI. Trimming stripped 6 bases from V and 9 bases from J, with 20 bases between. CDR3 sequence: CASRAWMGGGQAFF. CDR3 in DNA: TGTGCCAGCAGGGCTTGGATGGGGGGAGGTCAAGCTTTCTTT.

This rearrangement joins TRBV6-5 to TRBJ1-2; D might be TRBD1 (5 bases). Germline V gives CDR1 MNHEY, CDR2 SVGAGI. This CDR3 contains 15 residues. V was pared by 0 bases and J by 3 bases, with 11 bases between. CDR3 region: CASSYSMEGHYGYTF. The DNA of the CDR3 is TGTGCCAGCAGTTACTCGATGGAGGGACACTATGGCTACACCTTC.

This chain connects TRBV27 to TRBJ1-5; D is perhaps TRBD1 (6 bases). Trimming removed 10 bases at V and 2 bases at J, with 15 bases between. In germline, CDR1 is MNHEY, CDR2 SMNVEV (reference sequence). CDR3 length: 14 amino acids. The CDR3 nucleotides read TGTGCCAACCTCCGGGACATCGGCAATCAGCCCCAGCATTTT. As protein: CANLRDIGNQPQHF.

The CDR3 protein is CASAQGAQPNYGYTF. The CDR3 DNA reads TGTGCCAGCGCCCAGGGGGCGCAGCCTAACTATGGCTACACCTTC. The chain employs TRBV2 and TRBJ1-2; TRBD1 matches 8 bases. This CDR3 has 15 residues. Germline V gives CDR1 SNHLY, CDR2 FYNNEI. V trimming: 8 bases; J trimming: 0 bases; junction bases outside the gene matches: 8.

V gene TRBV5-1 combines with J gene TRBJ2-1; maybe TRBD1 (6 bases). V was clipped by 4 bases and J by 2 bases, with 16 bases between them. The CDR3 consists of 16 residues. Germline assignment: CDR1 SGHRS and CDR2 YFSETQ. The CDR3 DNA reads as TGCGCCAGCAGCACTGCAGGGGTCCTCACCTACAATGAGCAGTTCTTC. It translates to CASSTAGVLTYNEQFF.

The chain joins TRBV4-1 to TRBJ2-3, with 7 bases aligning to TRBD1. J was trimmed by 4 bases and V by 4 bases; bases with no gene match: 5. Germline V gene lookup returns CDR1 MGHRA and CDR2 YSYEKL. CDR3 length equals 14 residues. The CDR3 DNA is TGCGCCAGCAGCCCACGACAGGGCCCAGATACGCAGTATTTT. This translates into CASSPRQGPDTQYF.

The rearrangement uses TRBV27 and TRBJ2-1, with 10 bases fitting TRBD2. This CDR3 spans 17 amino acids. J gave up 4 bases and V 3 bases, and 9 bases lay outside the gene matches. Germline V gene sequence: CDR1 MNHEY, CDR2 SMNVEV (reference sequence). The CDR3 nucleotides are TGTGCCAGCAGTTTTTCCGTTAGCGGGGGGACTTACAATGAGCAGTTCTTC. Its protein is CASSFSVSGGTYNEQFF.

This chain links TRBV3-1 (or the pseudogene TRBV3-2) with TRBJ2-1, with a possible D match to TRBD2 (5 bases). The CDR3 has 15 amino acids. V shed 5 bases and J shed 0 bases, with 11 bases lying between them. Germline V lookup: CDR1 LGHDT, CDR2 YNNKEL (reference sequence). The CDR3 DNA reads as TGTGCCAGCAGCTCAGTGGGGAGCTCCTACAATGAGCAGTTCTTC. Its protein is CASSSVGSSYNEQFF.

CDR3 DNA: TGTGCCACCTCACTGGGTGGGGGGAACAATCAGCCCCAGCATTTT. It translates to CATSLGGGNNQPQHF. The gene calls are TRBV24-1 and TRBJ1-5, with TRBD1 as a possible D gene (5 bases). Trimming removed 9 bases from V and 3 bases from J, with 17 bases in between. This CDR3 spans 15 amino acids. In germline, CDR1 is KGHDR, CDR2 SFDVKD.

This chain uses TRBV7-2 with TRBJ1-2; 9 nucleotides line up with TRBD1. The CDR3 runs to 17 residues. Germline CDR1 and CDR2: SGHTA and FQGNSA. Trimming removed 1 base from V and 7 bases from J; junction bases left unmatched: 13. In DNA, the CDR3 is TGTGCCAGCAGCTTAGTAGCCGCCACAGGGGGCCCTTTTGGCTACACCTTC. This encodes CASSLVAATGGPFGYTF.

This chain joins TRBV21-1 and TRBJ2-1; no DNA check was done on the table's D call, TRBD1. TRBV21-1 is a pseudogene. CDR3 length: 15 amino acids. The CDR3 nucleotides read TGTGCCAGCACCAAAGGGACAGGGCCTTGCAATGAGCAGTTCTTC. Amino acid sequence: CASTKGTGPCNEQFF.

The rearrangement links TRBV4-1 to TRBJ1-1; D unclear. With 1 base removed from V and 4 bases from J, the gap between germline ends came to 10 bases. Per the germline V gene, CDR1 is MGHRA and CDR2 is YSYEKL. This CDR3 has 14 residues. The CDR3, as DNA: TGCGCCAGCAGCCAAGTGCCCCTGGCCACTGAAGCTTTCTTT. Translated: CASSQVPLATEAFF.

This sequence joins TRBV27 and TRBJ1-1; TRBD1 agrees at 9 bases. V lost 5 bases to trimming and J lost 5 bases; unmatched junction nucleotides: 3. The CDR3 runs 13 residues. Germline values: CDR1 MNHEY, CDR2 SMNVEV (reference sequence). The CDR3 DNA is TGTGCCAGCAGTCAAGGGACAGGGACTGAAGCTTTCTTT. It is translated as CASSQGTGTEAFF.

Comments on this clone: This CDR3 is also generated by other DNA sequences in the sample. The rearrangement uses TRBV2 and TRBJ2-3, with 10 bases fitting TRBD2. In germline, CDR1 is SNHLY, CDR2 FYNNEI. The V gene end was trimmed by 8 bases and the J gene end by 2 bases; junction bases not matched to a gene: 7. The CDR3 is made up of 15 amino acids. The CDR3 DNA is TGTGCCAGCTCCCCTAGCGGGGGATACACAGATACGCAGTATTTT. Encoded protein: CASSPSGGYTDTQYF.

The V call is TRBV7-9, the J call TRBJ1-1, with D maybe TRBD1 (6 bases). The germline gives CDR1 SEHNR, CDR2 FQNEAQ (reference sequence). The CDR3 runs to 16 residues. Trimming left V 0 bases short and J 7 bases short, with 18 bases between. The CDR3 DNA sequence: TGTGCCAGCAGCTTAGCCCTTACCACAGGGACAAATGAAGCTTTCTTT. Translation gives CASSLALTTGTNEAFF.

The chain links TRBV27 to TRBJ2-1; D gene unclear. V was trimmed by 6 bases and J by 0 bases, leaving 12 bases between them. The germline V gene encodes CDR1 MNHEY and CDR2 SMNVEV (reference sequence). The CDR3 spans 15 residues. The CDR3 region has the DNA TGTGCCAGCAGCACCCTCGAGAGCTCCTACAATGAGCAGTTCTTC. The encoded protein is CASSTLESSYNEQFF.

The rearrangement links TRBV15 to TRBJ1-2; D possibly corresponds to TRBD1 (5 bases). Trimming pared 1 base from V and 4 bases from J, leaving 13 bases between. The CDR3 contains 15 residues. From germline, CDR1 is LNHNV and CDR2 YYDKDF (reference sequence). CDR3 loop: CATSRGGADPYGYTF. CDR3 DNA sequence: TGTGCCACCAGCAGAGGTGGGGCCGACCCCTATGGCTACACCTTC.

As regards this clone: This sample also contains other DNA sequences that code for the same CDR3. The rearrangement joins TRBV5-1 to TRBJ2-6; 7 bases map to TRBD1. Per the germline V gene, CDR1 is SGHRS and CDR2 is YFSETQ. V shed 3 bases, J shed 2 bases, and the junction held 2 bases outside the gene matches. The CDR3 runs to 15 residues. The CDR3 is CASSSGGTGANVLTF. DNA of the CDR3: TGCGCCAGCAGCTCAGGGGGAACTGGGGCCAACGTCCTGACTTTC.